This T cell receptor (beta chain) was retrieved from a study of T cell responses to AZD1222 COVID-19 vaccine. Study findings and constraints: Distributed over spike, vaccine-associated CD4 TCRs predominated at 160-218 and 743-854. AZD1222 recipients seropositive at baseline numbered only 5 to 7. Clonal diversity was possibly underestimated, and white British individuals and females predominated among donors. Increased Spike-specific TCR breadth and depth were observed after two AZD1222 doses.

Comment on this clone: The antigen remains undetermined.

Sequenced by immunoSEQ multiplex PCR; TCRdb stores in-frame clones only, minus some. The profile shows about 160,000 clones, roughly 92% of them singletons. CDR1 is MNHEY, CDR2 SVGEGT, per germline. CDR3 length: 18 residues. V shed 3 bases, J shed 2 bases, and the junction held 10 bases outside the gene matches. V gene TRBV6-2 or TRBV6-3 combines with J gene TRBJ2-3; 11 bases are shared with TRBD2. The receptor's source is an adult who received the AZD1222 COVID-19 vaccine. The sequencing used peripheral blood, collected 28 days after the second AZD1222 dose. This CDR3 reads CASSYSSGRARFTDTQYF. The DNA for the CDR3 is TGTGCCAGCAGTTATAGTAGCGGGAGGGCCCGATTCACAGATACGCAGTATTTT.